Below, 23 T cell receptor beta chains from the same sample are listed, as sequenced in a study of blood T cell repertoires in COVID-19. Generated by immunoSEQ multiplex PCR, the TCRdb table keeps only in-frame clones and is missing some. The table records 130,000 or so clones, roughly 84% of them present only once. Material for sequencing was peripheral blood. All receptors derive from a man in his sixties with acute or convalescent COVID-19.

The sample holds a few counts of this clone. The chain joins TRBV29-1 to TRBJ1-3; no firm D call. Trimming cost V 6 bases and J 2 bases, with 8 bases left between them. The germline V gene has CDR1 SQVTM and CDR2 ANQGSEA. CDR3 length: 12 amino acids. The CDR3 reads CSVAVAGNTIYF. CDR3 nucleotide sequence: TGCAGCGTCGCGGTGGCTGGAAACACCATATATTTT. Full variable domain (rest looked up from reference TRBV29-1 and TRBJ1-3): SAVISQKPSRDICQRGTSLTIQCQVDSQVTMMFWYRQQPGQSLTLIATANQGSEATYESGFVIDKFPISRPNLTFSTLTVSNMSPEDSSIYLCSVAVAGNTIYFGEGSWLTVV.

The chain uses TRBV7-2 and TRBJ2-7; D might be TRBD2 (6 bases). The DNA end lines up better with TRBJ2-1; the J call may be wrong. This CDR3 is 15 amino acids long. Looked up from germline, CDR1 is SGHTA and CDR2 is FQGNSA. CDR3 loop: CASSPRGASYNEQFF. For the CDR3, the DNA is TGTGCCAGCAGCCCCCGCGGGGCCTCCTACAATGAGCAGTTCTTC.

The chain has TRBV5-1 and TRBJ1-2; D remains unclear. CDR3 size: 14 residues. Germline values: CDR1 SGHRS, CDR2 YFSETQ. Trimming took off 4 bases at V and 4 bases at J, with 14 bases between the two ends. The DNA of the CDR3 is TGCGCCAGCAGCCCGACCCAGGTTGGCTATGGCTACACCTTC. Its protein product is CASSPTQVGYGYTF.

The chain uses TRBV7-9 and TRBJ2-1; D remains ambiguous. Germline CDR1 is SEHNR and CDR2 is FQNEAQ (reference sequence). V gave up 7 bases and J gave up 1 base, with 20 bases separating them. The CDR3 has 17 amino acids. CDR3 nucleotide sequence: TGTGCCAGCACCCCCCCGCCCGGAGATTGGTCCTACAATGAGCAGTTCTTC. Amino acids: CASTPPPGDWSYNEQFF.

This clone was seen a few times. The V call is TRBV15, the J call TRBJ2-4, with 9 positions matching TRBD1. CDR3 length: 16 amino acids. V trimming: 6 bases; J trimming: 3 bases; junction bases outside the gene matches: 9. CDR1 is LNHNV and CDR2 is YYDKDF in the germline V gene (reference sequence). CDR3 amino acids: CATRPGQGMGKNIQYF. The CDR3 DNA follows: TGTGCCACCAGGCCGGGACAGGGTATGGGCAAAAACATTCAGTACTTC.

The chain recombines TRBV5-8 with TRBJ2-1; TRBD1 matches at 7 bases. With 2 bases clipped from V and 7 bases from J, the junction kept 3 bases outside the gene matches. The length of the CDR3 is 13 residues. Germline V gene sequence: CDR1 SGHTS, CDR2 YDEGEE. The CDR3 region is CASSFLQGNEQFF. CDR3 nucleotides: TGTGCCAGCAGCTTCTTACAGGGGAATGAGCAGTTCTTC.

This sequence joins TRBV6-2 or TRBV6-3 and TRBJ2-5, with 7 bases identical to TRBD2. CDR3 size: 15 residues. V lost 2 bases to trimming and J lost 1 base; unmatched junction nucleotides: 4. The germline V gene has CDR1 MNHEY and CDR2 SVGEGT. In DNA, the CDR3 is TGTGCCAGCAGTTACCAGCGGGACTTCCAAGAGACCCAGTACTTC. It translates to CASSYQRDFQETQYF.

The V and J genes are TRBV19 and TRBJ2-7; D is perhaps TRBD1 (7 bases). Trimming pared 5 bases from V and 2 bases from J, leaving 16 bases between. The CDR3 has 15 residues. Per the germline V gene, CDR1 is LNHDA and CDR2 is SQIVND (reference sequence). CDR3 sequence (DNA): TGTGCCAGTAGTCCCAGGGGGTCGGGGGCCTACGAGCAGTACTTC. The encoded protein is CASSPRGSGAYEQYF.

In nucleotides, the CDR3 is TGTGCCACCAGCAGAGATTTGGGACTAGCGGTAAATGAGCAGTTCTTC. Translating gives CATSRDLGLAVNEQFF. V usage is TRBV15 and J usage is TRBJ2-1; 11 bases align to TRBD2. Looked up from germline, CDR1 is LNHNV and CDR2 is YYDKDF (reference sequence). Losses at the gene ends were 0 bases for V and 7 bases for J; bases not matched to a gene: 5. The CDR3 contains 16 residues.

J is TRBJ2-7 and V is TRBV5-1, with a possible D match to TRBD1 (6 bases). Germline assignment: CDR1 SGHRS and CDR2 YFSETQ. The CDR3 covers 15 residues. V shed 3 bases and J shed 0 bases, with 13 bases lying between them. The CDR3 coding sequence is TGCGCCAGCAGCTCTCCCTTGGACAGCTCCTACGAGCAGTACTTC. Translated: CASSSPLDSSYEQYF. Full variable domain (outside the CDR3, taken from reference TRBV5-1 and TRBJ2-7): KAGVTQTPRYLIKTRGQQVTLSCSPISGHRSVSWYQQTPGQGLQFLFEYFSETQRNKGNFPGRFSGRQFSNSRSEMNVSTLELGDSALYLCASSSPLDSSYEQYFGPGTRLTVT.

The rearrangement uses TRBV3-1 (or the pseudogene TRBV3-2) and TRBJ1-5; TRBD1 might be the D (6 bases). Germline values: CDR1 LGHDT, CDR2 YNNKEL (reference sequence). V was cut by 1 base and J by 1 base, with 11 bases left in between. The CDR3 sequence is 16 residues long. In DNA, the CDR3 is TGTGCCAGCAGCCAAGGATGGGGGCGAAGCAATCAGCCCCAGCATTTT. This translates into CASSQGWGRSNQPQHF.

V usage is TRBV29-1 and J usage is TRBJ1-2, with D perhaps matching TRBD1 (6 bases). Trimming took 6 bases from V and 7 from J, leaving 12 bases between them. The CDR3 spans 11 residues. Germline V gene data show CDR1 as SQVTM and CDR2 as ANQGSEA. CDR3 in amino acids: CSVRGQGGYTF. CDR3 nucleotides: TGCAGCGTGCGGGGGCAGGGTGGCTACACCTTC.

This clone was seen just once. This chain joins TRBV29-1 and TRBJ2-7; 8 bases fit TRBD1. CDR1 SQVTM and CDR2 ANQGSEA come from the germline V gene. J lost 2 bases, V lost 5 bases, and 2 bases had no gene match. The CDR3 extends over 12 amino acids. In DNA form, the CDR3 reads TGCAGCGTTCGACAGGGGACCTACGAGCAGTACTTC. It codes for CSVRQGTYEQYF.

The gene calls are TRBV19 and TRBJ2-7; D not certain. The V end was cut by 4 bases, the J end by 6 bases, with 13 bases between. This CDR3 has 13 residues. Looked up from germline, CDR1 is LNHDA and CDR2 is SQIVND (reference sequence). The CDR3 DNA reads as TGTGCCAGTAGTAAGTCCACCAGCGTCGAGCAGTACTTC. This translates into CASSKSTSVEQYF.

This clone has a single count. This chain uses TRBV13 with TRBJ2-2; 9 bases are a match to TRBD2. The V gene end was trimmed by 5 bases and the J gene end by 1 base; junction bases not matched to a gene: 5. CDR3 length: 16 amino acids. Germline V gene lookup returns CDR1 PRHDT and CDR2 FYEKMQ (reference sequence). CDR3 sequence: CASSILAGQNTGELFF. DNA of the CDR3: TGTGCCAGCAGCATCCTAGCGGGACAGAACACCGGGGAGCTGTTTTTT.

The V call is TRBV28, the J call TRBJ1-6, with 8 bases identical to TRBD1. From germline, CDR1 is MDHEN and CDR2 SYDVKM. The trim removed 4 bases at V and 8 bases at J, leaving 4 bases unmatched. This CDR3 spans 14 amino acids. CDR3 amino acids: CASSSPGQDSPLHF. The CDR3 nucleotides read TGTGCCAGCAGTTCACCGGGACAGGATTCACCCCTCCACTTT.

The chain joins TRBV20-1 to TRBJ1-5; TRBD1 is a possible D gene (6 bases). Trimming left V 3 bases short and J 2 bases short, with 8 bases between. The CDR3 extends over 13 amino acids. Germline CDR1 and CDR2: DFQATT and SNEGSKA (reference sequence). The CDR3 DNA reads TGCAGTGCTAGTCGACAGGGCAATCAGCCCCAGCATTTT. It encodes CSASRQGNQPQHF.

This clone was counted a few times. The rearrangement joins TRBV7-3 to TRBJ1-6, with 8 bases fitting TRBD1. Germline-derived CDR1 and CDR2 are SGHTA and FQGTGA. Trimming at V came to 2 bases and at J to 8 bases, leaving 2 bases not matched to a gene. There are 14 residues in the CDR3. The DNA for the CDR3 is TGTGCCAGCAGCTTAGCAGGGGGCGATTCACCCCTCCACTTT. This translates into CASSLAGGDSPLHF. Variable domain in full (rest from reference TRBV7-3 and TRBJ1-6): GAGVSQTPSNKVTEKGKYVELRCDPISGHTALYWYRQSLGQGPEFLIYFQGTGAADDSGLPNDRFFAVRPEGSVSTLKIQRTERGDSAVYLCASSLAGGDSPLHFGNGTRLTVT.

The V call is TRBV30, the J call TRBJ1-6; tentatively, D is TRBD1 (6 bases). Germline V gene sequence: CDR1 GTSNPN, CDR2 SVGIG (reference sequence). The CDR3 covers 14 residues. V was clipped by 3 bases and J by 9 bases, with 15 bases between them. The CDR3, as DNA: TGTGCCTGGAGGGGGGGGACACCAGGTTCACCCCTCCACTTT. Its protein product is CAWRGGTPGSPLHF.

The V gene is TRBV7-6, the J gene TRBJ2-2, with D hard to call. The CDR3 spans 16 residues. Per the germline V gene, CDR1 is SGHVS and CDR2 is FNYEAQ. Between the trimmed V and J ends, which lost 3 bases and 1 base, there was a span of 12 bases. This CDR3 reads CASSFQTGKNTGELFF. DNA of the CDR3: TGTGCCAGCAGCTTCCAGACTGGCAAGAACACCGGGGAGCTGTTTTTT.

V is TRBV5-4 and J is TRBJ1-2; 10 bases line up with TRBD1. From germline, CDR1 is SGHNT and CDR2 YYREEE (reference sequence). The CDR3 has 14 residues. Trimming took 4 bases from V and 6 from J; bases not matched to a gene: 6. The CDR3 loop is CASSRRDRGDGYTF. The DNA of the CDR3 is TGTGCCAGCAGCCGCCGGGACAGGGGAGATGGCTACACCTTC.

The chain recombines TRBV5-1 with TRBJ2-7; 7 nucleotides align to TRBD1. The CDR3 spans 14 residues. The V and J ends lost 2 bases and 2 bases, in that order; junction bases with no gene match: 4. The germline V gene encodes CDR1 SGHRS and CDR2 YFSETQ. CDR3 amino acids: CASSLNRGPYEQYF. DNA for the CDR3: TGCGCCAGCAGCTTAAACAGGGGCCCCTACGAGCAGTACTTC. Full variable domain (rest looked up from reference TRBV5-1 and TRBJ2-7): KAGVTQTPRYLIKTRGQQVTLSCSPISGHRSVSWYQQTPGQGLQFLFEYFSETQRNKGNFPGRFSGRQFSNSRSEMNVSTLELGDSALYLCASSLNRGPYEQYFGPGTRLTVT.

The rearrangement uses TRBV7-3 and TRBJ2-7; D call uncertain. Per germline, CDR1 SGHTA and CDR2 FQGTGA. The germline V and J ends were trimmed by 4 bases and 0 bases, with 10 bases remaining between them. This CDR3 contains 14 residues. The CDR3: CASSSYLSSYEQYF. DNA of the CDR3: TGTGCCAGCAGCTCCTATCTAAGCTCCTACGAGCAGTACTTC.